This TCR beta chain came from a study of blood T cells in healthy people across ages (dated by TCRdb to about 2015). The study in broad terms: Template switching captured roughly one uniquely barcoded TCR beta cDNA molecule per two T cells in model experiments. Using deep sequencing normalized with unique cDNA molecular identifiers, the study measured how TCR beta repertoire diversity changes with age. Donors were grouped into four age groups: young (average approximately 16 years), middle-aged (about 40), aged (about 60) and long-lived (about 90). The study analyzed two additional independent replicas of 1 million unique cDNA reads from the same blood draw for two donors, one aged 18 to 29 and one aged 80 or older. Results and caveats for the whole study, not just this receptor: Estimates of total diversity based on one million sequenced T cells were regarded as lower bounds and as underestimates. Because donor CMV infection status was unknown, age-related changes in expanded clonotypes were potentially confounded. Bulk unsorted PBMC profiling prevented conclusive comparison of naive and antigen-experienced compartments. Observed TCR beta diversity per million T cells fell roughly linearly with age, and a significant reduction was already apparent by age about 43. Compared with the aged group, the long-lived group had more naive CD4+ T cells, fewer expanded clones and increased TCR diversity, suggesting age selection. A strong correlation was found between observed TCR beta diversity and the percentage of naive T cells measured by flow cytometry.

This clonotype was counted between two and nine times. Its antigen is unknown. Base qualities are not provided; no much larger clone lies one nucleotide away. Taken from cysteine to phenylalanine, the CDR3 has 18 residues. Only CDR3 DNA remains: 54 bases, in frame from the first base. For CDR1 and CDR2, the germline V gene lists MGHRA and YSYEKL. At the junction V is shortened by 1 base and J by 4 bases, with 19 bases in between. Systemically healthy Caucasian individuals from Russia, approximately 39 in total and aged about 6 to 100 years, were included as donors. Around 9.9 milliliters of peripheral blood were collected from each donor into EDTA-treated Vacutainer tubes. PBMCs were isolated by Ficoll-Paque density-gradient centrifugation, with at least 6.5 million obtained per sample. Trizol reagent was used to extract total RNA from PBMCs, with at least 6 micrograms per sample. For every donor, flow cytometry on a PBMC aliquot measured the percentage of naive CD45RAhigh/CD27high T cells.

The library was built by means of 5' RACE. The sequencing machine was an Illumina HiSeq 2500. A second roughly 7 to 11 cycle PCR used a sample-barcoded 5' primer and a J-beta primer mix. A unique molecular identifier was introduced onto each TCR beta cDNA molecule by a template-switch 5' adaptor carrying 12 random nucleotides. At least 2.5 million CDR3-containing paired-end reads were obtained from each sample. First-strand cDNA was synthesized from all RNA with the Mint cDNA synthesis kit, primed by a TRBC-specific oligonucleotide. After uracil-DNA glycosylase treatment, a first 18-cycle PCR used universal primers M1SS and BC2_uni_R on all cDNA. Regarding the original processing steps: Normalization of each sample was performed by random selection of 1 million high-quality reads, each carrying a distinct molecular identifier. Reads sharing molecular identifiers were discarded rather than binned into consensus sequences. CDR3 identification, clonotype clustering and error correction used MiTCR with a Q25 quality threshold and the strictest error-elimination algorithm. A nonparametric unseen species model using Euler transformation provided a lower-bound estimate of total TCR beta diversity. TCRdb reran the public reads through fastp at Q25 and MiXCR, keeping productive beta chains. Identical CDR3 protein sequences are pooled into one entry, listed with their most common genes and DNA. Clone size and V and J calls follow TCRdb, not the original study. This sample is represented by around 800,000 distinct CDR3 sequences; roughly 24% of them were singletons. The ten most abundant clones make up 3% of the sample.

This sample was also put to use in a study of T cells of mothers and their children. Reported in the second study: Donors were nine systemically healthy Caucasian individuals: three mothers and their six children. cDNA synthesis consumed the entire amount of extracted RNA, loaded at approximately 1.6 ug RNA in each 15 ul reaction. In the second PCR, sample barcodes and 2-4 random nucleotides were introduced via the M1S primer. Over 8.5 million TCR beta CDR3 reads were obtained for each mother, and millions of reads were obtained for each child. TCR recombination output is similarly shaped by thymic selection in related and unrelated pairs, with a minor effect exerted by inherited differences. Related mother-child pairs always showed normalized repertoire overlap that was slightly higher than in unrelated mother-child pairs, though the difference was never significant. No persistent microchimeric T cell clones were detected, at a sensitivity of roughly 100 clones per million clonotypes. In the study, deep NGS was used to compare the TCR beta repertoires of mothers and children, and features distinguishing related mother-child pairs from unrelated individuals were sought. On average, the children were 11 +/- 4 years old, while the mothers were 40 +/- 4 years old. After adapter ligation with NEBNext reagents, the libraries were sequenced on Illumina HiSeq 2000 with 100+100 nt paired-end reads. Mother and child libraries were prepared a month apart and sequenced in separate runs to prevent cross-contamination. For each donor, between roughly 450,000 and 2,100,000 distinct TCR beta clonotypes were identified. Naive TCR beta clonotypes were estimated from low-frequency clonotypes matched to each donor's FACS-determined naive share, without sorting.

This chain joins TRBV4-1 to TRBJ2-2; the D element could tentatively be TRBD1 or TRBD2, as 6 bases agree for each. The receptor's source is a boy between 10 and 17 years old in good health. Sequencing was performed on blood. The encoded CDR3 is CASSQAPGRRGVTGELFF. The sequenced DNA is TGCGCCAGCAGCCAAGCCCCAGGGCGGAGGGGGGTCACCGGGGAGCTGTTTTTT.